The next 31 T cell receptor beta chains were all read from a single sample in a study of T cell responses to AZD1222 COVID-19 vaccine. Using immunoSEQ multiplex PCR, the repertoire was profiled, and TCRdb retains in-frame clones only, with some absent. This table has 180,000 or so clones, around 90% appearing once. This material consisted of peripheral blood, taken on day 0 of AZD1222 vaccination. Every receptor here comes from an adult in good health.

The CDR3 DNA sequence: TGTGCCAGCAGCTTGTTCGGGACAGGACCTGGAGCCCAGCATTTT. Its protein is CASSLFGTGPGAQHF. This chain joins TRBV5-6 and TRBJ1-5; 8 nucleotides line up with TRBD1. V was pared by 1 base and J by 11 bases, with 11 bases of the junction left unmatched. The length of the CDR3 is 15 residues. Germline CDR1 and CDR2: SGHDT and YYEEEE. The whole variable domain, remainder taken from reference TRBV5-6 and TRBJ1-5, is DAGVTQSPTHLIKTRGQQVTLRCSPKSGHDTVSWYQQALGQGPQFIFQYYEEEERQRGNFPDRFSGHQFPNYSSELNVNALLLGDSALYLCASSLFGTGPGAQHFGDGTRLSIL.

The chain uses TRBV9 and TRBJ2-7; D might be TRBD1 (5 bases). Germline values: CDR1 SGDLS, CDR2 YYNGEE. The V end was cut by 3 bases, the J end by 4 bases, with 14 bases between. This CDR3 has 14 amino acids. CDR3 in amino acids: CASSAQPDSYEQYF. CDR3 sequence (DNA): TGTGCCAGCAGCGCCCAACCTGACAGTTACGAGCAGTACTTC.

The rearrangement uses TRBV27 and TRBJ2-7; D remains unclear. The CDR3 consists of 14 residues. Germline loops: CDR1 MNHEY, CDR2 SMNVEV (reference sequence). The V gene lost 0 bases and the J gene lost 2 bases, with 8 bases spanning the gap. The CDR3 is CASSLSPLAYEQYF. For the CDR3, the DNA is TGTGCCAGCAGTTTATCCCCACTTGCCTACGAGCAGTACTTC.

This chain connects TRBV6-1 to TRBJ1-6; a possible D gene is TRBD1 (5 bases). The germline gives CDR1 MNHNS, CDR2 SASEGT. Trimming took 3 bases from V and 8 from J, leaving 11 bases between them. The CDR3 consists of 14 residues. The CDR3 nucleotides are TGTGCCAGCAGTGACAAAGGGGCGTATTCACCCCTCCACTTT. Protein: CASSDKGAYSPLHF.

V usage is TRBV9 and J usage is TRBJ2-3, with D unresolved. Trimming took off 3 bases at V and 1 base at J, with 6 bases between the two ends. Germline V gene data show CDR1 as SGDLS and CDR2 as YYNGEE. The CDR3 covers 13 residues. CDR3 DNA: TGTGCCAGCAGCGCCTCCGGCACAGATACGCAGTATTTT. It encodes CASSASGTDTQYF.

V gene TRBV19 combines with J gene TRBJ1-2, with D uncertain. With 10 bases removed from V and 2 bases from J, the gap between germline ends came to 17 bases. The CDR3 contains 14 residues. Germline V gives CDR1 LNHDA, CDR2 SQIVND (reference sequence). CDR3: CATKSTGINYGYTF. The CDR3 nucleotides read TGTGCCACAAAGAGTACGGGGATAAACTATGGCTACACCTTC.

V gene TRBV10-3 combines with J gene TRBJ2-7; possibly TRBD2 for D (6 bases). The germline CDR1 and CDR2 sequences are ENHRY and SYGVKD. The CDR3 runs to 14 residues. The V end was cut by 3 bases, the J end by 7 bases, with 16 bases between. This CDR3 reads CAISDNGGAREQYF. The CDR3 nucleotides are TGTGCCATCAGTGACAACGGCGGGGCGAGGGAGCAGTACTTC.

The chain joins TRBV2 to TRBJ1-1; the D gene is possibly TRBD1 (6 bases). The germline V gene has CDR1 SNHLY and CDR2 FYNNEI. CDR3 length: 13 residues. The ends were cut back, 9 bases at V and 0 bases at J, with 11 bases in the middle. CDR3: CARAGAMNTEAFF. The CDR3 DNA reads as TGTGCCAGAGCAGGGGCCATGAACACTGAAGCTTTCTTT.

CDR3 residues: CSAQDGVDYGYTF. CDR3 sequence (DNA): TGCAGCGCCCAGGACGGAGTTGACTATGGCTACACCTTC. This chain connects TRBV29-1 to TRBJ1-2, with D hard to call. The CDR3 is made up of 13 amino acids. Trimming removed 7 bases from V and 3 bases from J, with 15 bases in between. Germline V gene lookup returns CDR1 SQVTM and CDR2 ANQGSEA. The full variable domain, in which reference TRBV29-1 and TRBJ1-2 provide the parts outside the CDR3, is SAVISQKPSRDICQRGTSLTIQCQVDSQVTMMFWYRQQPGQSLTLIATANQGSEATYESGFVIDKFPISRPNLTFSTLTVSNMSPEDSSIYLCSAQDGVDYGYTFGSGTRLTVV.

V and J are TRBV30 and TRBJ1-3; 8 bases agree with TRBD1. The J segment lost 8 bases and the V segment lost 3 bases, leaving 12 bases of the junction unmatched. The germline V gene has CDR1 GTSNPN and CDR2 SVGIG (reference sequence). This CDR3 spans 15 amino acids. CDR3 coding DNA: TGTGCCTGGAGGGCCACCGACAGGGGTCAAGACACCATATATTTT. Translation: CAWRATDRGQDTIYF.

This clone was seen a handful of times. The chain is built from TRBV5-1 and TRBJ1-3; D not certain. The CDR3 is 15 residues long. Between the trimmed V and J ends, which lost 1 base and 2 bases, there was a span of 10 bases. From germline, CDR1 is SGHRS and CDR2 YFSETQ. The CDR3 spells CASSLTGFPGNTIYF. The CDR3, as DNA: TGCGCCAGCAGCTTGACCGGGTTTCCTGGAAACACCATATATTTT.

The chain employs TRBV5-4 and TRBJ2-3; 8 bases match TRBD2. The CDR3 consists of 16 residues. With V trimmed by 6 bases and J by 6 bases, 15 bases remained unmatched. Germline V gene lookup returns CDR1 SGHNT and CDR2 YYREEE (reference sequence). In DNA form, the CDR3 reads TGTGCCAGCATCCCAGGGAGTAGCGGGATATCGGATACGCAGTATTTT. Translating gives CASIPGSSGISDTQYF.

This clone was detected once. The chain couples TRBV18 to TRBJ2-1; 10 bases match TRBD1. This CDR3 has 12 amino acids. Germline trimming cut 5 bases from V and 15 bases from J; bases unmatched to any gene: 7. Germline loops: CDR1 KGHSH, CDR2 LQKENI. The CDR3 reads CASSAGQGIPFF. The DNA for the CDR3 is TGTGCCAGCTCAGCGGGACAGGGGATCCCGTTCTTC.

V gene TRBV6-5 combines with J gene TRBJ2-1, with 7 bases matching TRBD1. With V trimmed by 6 bases and J by 6 bases, 11 bases remained unmatched. The germline V gene has CDR1 MNHEY and CDR2 SVGAGI. The CDR3 spans 15 residues. CDR3 nucleotide sequence: TGTGCCAGCAGCCTGGGACAGTTTATTTCCAATGAGCAGTTCTTC. Amino acids: CASSLGQFISNEQFF.

This clone was observed a single time. This chain uses TRBV19 with TRBJ2-7; no reliable D call. The V end lost 7 bases, the J end lost 4 bases, and 17 bases lay between the germline ends. The CDR3 is made up of 14 amino acids. CDR1 is LNHDA, CDR2 SQIVND, per germline (reference sequence). The CDR3: CASTPDSGRYEQYF. The CDR3 nucleotides are TGTGCCAGTACCCCCGACTCCGGGCGGTACGAGCAGTACTTC. Full variable domain (rest looked up from reference TRBV19 and TRBJ2-7): DGGITQSPKYLFRKEGQNVTLSCEQNLNHDAMYWYRQDPGQGLRLIYYSQIVNDFQKGDIAEGYSVSREKKESFPLTVTSAQKNPTAFYLCASTPDSGRYEQYFGPGTRLTVT.

The rearrangement joins TRBV14 to TRBJ2-7; 7 nucleotides agree with TRBD1. The germline V gene encodes CDR1 SGHDN and CDR2 FVKESK. The CDR3 consists of 14 residues. V lost 3 bases, J lost 2 bases, and 4 bases stayed unmatched. CDR3 sequence: CASSHRQGPYEQYF. CDR3 DNA: TGTGCCAGCAGCCACCGACAGGGCCCCTACGAGCAGTACTTC.

The chain joins TRBV24-1 to TRBJ1-1; D is perhaps TRBD1 (5 bases). CDR3 length: 13 amino acids. Trimming took off 5 bases at V and 6 bases at J, with 12 bases between the two ends. Germline CDR1 and CDR2: KGHDR and SFDVKD. Here the CDR3 reads CATSAHGGAEAFF. The CDR3 DNA sequence: TGTGCCACCAGTGCCCATGGGGGGGCTGAAGCTTTCTTT.

The V call is TRBV5-1, the J call TRBJ2-3; 8 positions match TRBD2. V was pared by 6 bases and J by 4 bases, with 10 bases of the junction left unmatched. The germline V gene encodes CDR1 SGHRS and CDR2 YFSETQ. The CDR3 sequence is 15 residues long. The CDR3 bases are TGCGCCAGCAAATCTGATTTCGGGAGGGCAGATACGCAGTATTTT. This codes for CASKSDFGRADTQYF.

This clone was picked up one time. V usage is TRBV27 and J usage is TRBJ2-3; TRBD2 might be the D (5 bases). V lost 2 bases to trimming and J lost 5 bases, with 17 bases between them. Germline V lookup: CDR1 MNHEY, CDR2 SMNVEV (reference sequence). CDR3 length: 16 residues. The CDR3 nucleotides are TGTGCCAGCAGTTTACTGGTGGGGTCGGGGATAGATACGCAGTATTTT. Translation gives CASSLLVGSGIDTQYF.

V is TRBV18 and J is TRBJ2-2; D remains ambiguous. This CDR3 comprises 16 residues. CDR1 is KGHSH and CDR2 is LQKENI in the germline V gene. V lost 0 bases and J 2 bases, leaving 10 bases between the germline ends. The CDR3 here is CASSPPPGANTGELFF. In nucleotides, the CDR3 is TGTGCCAGCTCACCACCCCCCGGAGCTAACACCGGGGAGCTGTTTTTT.

The J gene is TRBJ2-3, the V gene TRBV19; 10 bases are shared with TRBD2. From germline, CDR1 is LNHDA and CDR2 SQIVND (reference sequence). The junction had 6 bases not matched to a gene; V was cut back by 9 bases and J by 0 bases. The CDR3 spans 15 residues. CDR3 nucleotide sequence: TGTGCCAGCTCTGAGACTAGCGGGAGCACAGATACGCAGTATTTT. This translates into CASSETSGSTDTQYF.

This clone was seen only a few times. The chain links TRBV29-1 to TRBJ2-7, with TRBD1 matching 8 bases. Per germline, CDR1 SQVTM and CDR2 ANQGSEA. J gave up 4 bases and V 3 bases, and 14 bases lay outside the gene matches. The CDR3 is 16 residues long. The CDR3 sequence: CSVEARGPDSPYEQYF. CDR3 nucleotide sequence: TGCAGCGTTGAGGCCAGGGGGCCCGATTCGCCATACGAGCAGTACTTC.

The chain combines TRBV10-1 with TRBJ1-1; the D is unclear. Germline V gene lookup returns CDR1 WNHNN and CDR2 SYGVQD (reference sequence). CDR3 length equals 13 residues. V was shortened by 1 base and J by 7 bases, with 10 bases between the two germline ends. The CDR3 sequence: CASSEYNFLEAFF. In nucleotides, the CDR3 is TGCGCCAGCAGTGAGTACAACTTTCTTGAAGCTTTCTTT.

V gene TRBV2 combines with J gene TRBJ2-1, with 13 bases aligning to TRBD2. The CDR3 spans 16 residues. Trimming at V came to 6 bases and at J to 2 bases, leaving 4 bases not matched to a gene. CDR1 and CDR2 from the germline V gene are SNHLY and FYNNEI. CDR3 DNA sequence: TGTGCCAGCAGCAGACTAGCGGGAGGCGCCTACAATGAGCAGTTCTTC. It codes for CASSRLAGGAYNEQFF.

DNA of the CDR3: TGTGCTAGTGGGCCAGGGGGAAGGGTGGACAATGAGCAGTTCTTC. Its translation is CASGPGGRVDNEQFF. The chain joins TRBV12-5 to TRBJ2-1, with 7 positions matching TRBD1. The CDR3 is 15 amino acids. Germline V gene sequence: CDR1 LGHNT, CDR2 FRNRAP. The V and J ends lost 6 bases and 5 bases, in that order; junction bases with no gene match: 10.

This rearrangement joins TRBV5-6 to TRBJ1-6; D possibly corresponds to TRBD1 (5 bases). Germline values: CDR1 SGHDT, CDR2 YYEEEE. V lost 1 base and J 7 bases, leaving 18 bases between the germline ends. The CDR3 runs to 17 residues. DNA for the CDR3: TGTGCCAGCAGCTTGAGGGGCGGACAAAGAGGGAATTCACCCCTCCACTTT. It encodes CASSLRGGQRGNSPLHF. Using reference TRBV5-6 and TRBJ1-6 for the parts outside the CDR3, the full variable domain is DAGVTQSPTHLIKTRGQQVTLRCSPKSGHDTVSWYQQALGQGPQFIFQYYEEEERQRGNFPDRFSGHQFPNYSSELNVNALLLGDSALYLCASSLRGGQRGNSPLHFGNGTRLTVT.

The chain links TRBV30 to TRBJ1-3; the D is unclear. V was clipped by 1 base and J by 0 bases, with 4 bases between them. The CDR3 contains 13 residues. CDR1 GTSNPN and CDR2 SVGIG come from the germline V gene (reference sequence). In nucleotides, the CDR3 is TGTGCCTGGAGTGCGCACTCTGGAAACACCATATATTTT. This codes for CAWSAHSGNTIYF.

The CDR3 bases are TGTGCCGCCGGCCCGATTAGACAGGGATTAAACACCGGGGAGCTGTTTTTT. Amino acids: CAAGPIRQGLNTGELFF. The chain uses TRBV28 and TRBJ2-2; TRBD1 matches at 7 bases. The CDR3 length is 17 residues. V lost 11 bases and J lost 2; bases outside the gene matches: 17. The germline V gene has CDR1 MDHEN and CDR2 SYDVKM.

The chain has TRBV29-1 and TRBJ1-2, with D possibly matching TRBD1 (5 bases). The germline V and J ends were trimmed by 3 bases and 1 base, with 9 bases remaining between them. The CDR3 loop spans 13 amino acids. CDR1 and CDR2 from the germline V gene are SQVTM and ANQGSEA. The CDR3 sequence is CSVEGDFNYGYTF. The CDR3 nucleotides are TGCAGCGTTGAGGGGGACTTTAACTATGGCTACACCTTC.

V usage is TRBV3-1 (or the pseudogene TRBV3-2) and J usage is TRBJ1-1; 7 nucleotides align to TRBD1. Germline CDR1 is LGHDT and CDR2 is YNNKEL (reference sequence). Trimming removed 5 bases from V and 4 bases from J; junction bases left unmatched: 7. CDR3 length: 14 residues. CDR3 sequence reads: CASSIKPGGTEAFF. In DNA, the CDR3 is TGTGCCAGCAGCATTAAGCCAGGGGGCACTGAAGCTTTCTTT.

The J gene is TRBJ1-2, the V gene TRBV11-2; no reliable D call. Germline V CDR1 and CDR2: SGHAT, FQNNGV. Trimming left V 3 bases short and J 4 bases short, with 9 bases between. The length of the CDR3 is 13 residues. CDR3 residues: CASSFSPLYGYTF. In DNA, the CDR3 is TGTGCCAGCAGCTTTTCCCCGCTCTATGGCTACACCTTC. The full variable domain, completed using reference TRBV11-2 and TRBJ1-2, is EAGVAQSPRYKIIEKRQSVAFWCNPISGHATLYWYQQILGQGPKLLIQFQNNGVVDDSQLPKDRFSAERLKGVDSTLKIQPAKLEDSAVYLCASSFSPLYGYTFGSGTRLTVV.